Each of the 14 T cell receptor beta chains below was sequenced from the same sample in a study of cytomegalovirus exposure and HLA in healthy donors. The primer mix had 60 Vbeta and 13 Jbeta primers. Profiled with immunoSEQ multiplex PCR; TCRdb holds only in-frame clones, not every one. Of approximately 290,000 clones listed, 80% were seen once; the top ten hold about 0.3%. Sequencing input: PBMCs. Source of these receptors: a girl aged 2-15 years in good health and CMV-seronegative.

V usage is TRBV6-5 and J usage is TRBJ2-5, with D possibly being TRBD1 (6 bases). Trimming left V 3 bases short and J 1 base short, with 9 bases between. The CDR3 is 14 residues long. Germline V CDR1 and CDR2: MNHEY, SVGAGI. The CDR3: CASSYSTGQETQYF. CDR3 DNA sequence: TGTGCCAGCAGTTATTCGACAGGCCAAGAGACCCAGTACTTC.

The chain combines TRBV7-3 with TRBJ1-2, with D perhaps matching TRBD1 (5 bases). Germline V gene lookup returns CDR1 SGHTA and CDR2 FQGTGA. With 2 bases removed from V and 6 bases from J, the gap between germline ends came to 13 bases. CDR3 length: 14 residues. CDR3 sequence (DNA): TGTGCCAGCAGCTTATACGGGGGGGAGGATGGCTACACCTTC. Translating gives CASSLYGGEDGYTF.

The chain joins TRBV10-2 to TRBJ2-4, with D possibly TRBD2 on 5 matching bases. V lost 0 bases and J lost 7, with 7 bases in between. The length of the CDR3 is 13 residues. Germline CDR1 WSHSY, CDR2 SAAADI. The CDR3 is CASSESSGNIQYF. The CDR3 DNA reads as TGCGCCAGCAGTGAGTCTTCGGGGAACATTCAGTACTTC.

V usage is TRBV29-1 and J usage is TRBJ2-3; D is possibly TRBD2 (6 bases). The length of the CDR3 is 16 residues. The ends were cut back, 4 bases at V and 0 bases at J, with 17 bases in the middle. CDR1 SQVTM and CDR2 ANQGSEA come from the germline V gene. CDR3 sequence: CSVGASAIKSTDTQYF. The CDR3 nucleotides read TGCAGCGTTGGAGCTAGCGCAATTAAGAGCACAGATACGCAGTATTTT.

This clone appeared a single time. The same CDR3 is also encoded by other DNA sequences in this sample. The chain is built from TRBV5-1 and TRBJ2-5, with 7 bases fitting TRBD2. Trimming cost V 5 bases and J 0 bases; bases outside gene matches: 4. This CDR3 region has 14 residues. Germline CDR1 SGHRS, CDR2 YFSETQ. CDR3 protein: CASSWGGNQETQYF. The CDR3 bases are TGCGCCAGCAGTTGGGGGGGTAACCAAGAGACCCAGTACTTC.

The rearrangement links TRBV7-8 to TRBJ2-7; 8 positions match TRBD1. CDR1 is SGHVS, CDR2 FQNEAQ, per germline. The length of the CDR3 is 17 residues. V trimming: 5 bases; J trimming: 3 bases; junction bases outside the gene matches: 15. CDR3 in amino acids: CASSPNPGGCRSYEQYF. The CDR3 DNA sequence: TGTGCCAGCAGCCCGAACCCAGGGGGCTGTCGGAGCTACGAGCAGTACTTC. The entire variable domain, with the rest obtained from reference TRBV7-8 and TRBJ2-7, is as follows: GAGVSQSPRYKVAKRGQDVALRCDPISGHVSLFWYQQALGQGPEFLTYFQNEAQLDKSGLPSDRFFAERPEGSVSTLKIQRTQQEDSAVYLCASSPNPGGCRSYEQYFGPGTRLTVT.

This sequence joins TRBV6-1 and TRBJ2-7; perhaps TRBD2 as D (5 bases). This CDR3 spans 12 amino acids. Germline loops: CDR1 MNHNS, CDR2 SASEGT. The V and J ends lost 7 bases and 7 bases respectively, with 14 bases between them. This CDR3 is CASIQTRREQYF. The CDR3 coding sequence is TGTGCCAGCATTCAAACTAGGCGAGAGCAGTACTTC.

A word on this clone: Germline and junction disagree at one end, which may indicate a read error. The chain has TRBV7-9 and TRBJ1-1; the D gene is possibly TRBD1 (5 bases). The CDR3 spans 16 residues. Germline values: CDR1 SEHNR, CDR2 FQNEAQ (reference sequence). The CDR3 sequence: CSSSAWGSGGDTEAFF. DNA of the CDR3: TGTTCCAGCAGCGCCTGGGGCAGTGGGGGGGACACTGAAGCTTTCTTT.

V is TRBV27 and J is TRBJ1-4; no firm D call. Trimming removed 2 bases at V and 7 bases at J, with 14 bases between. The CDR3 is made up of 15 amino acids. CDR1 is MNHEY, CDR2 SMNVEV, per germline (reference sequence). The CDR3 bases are TGTGCCAGCAGTTTAACCGCCAGAAAAACTGAAAAACTGTTTTTT. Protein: CASSLTARKTEKLFF.

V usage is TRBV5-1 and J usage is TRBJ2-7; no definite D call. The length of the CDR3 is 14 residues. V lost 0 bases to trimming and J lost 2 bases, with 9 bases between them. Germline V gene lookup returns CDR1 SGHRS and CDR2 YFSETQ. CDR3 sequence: CASSLAVTTYEQYF. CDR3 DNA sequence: TGCGCCAGCAGCTTGGCAGTTACCACCTACGAGCAGTACTTC. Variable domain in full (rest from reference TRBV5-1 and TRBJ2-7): KAGVTQTPRYLIKTRGQQVTLSCSPISGHRSVSWYQQTPGQGLQFLFEYFSETQRNKGNFPGRFSGRQFSNSRSEMNVSTLELGDSALYLCASSLAVTTYEQYFGPGTRLTVT.

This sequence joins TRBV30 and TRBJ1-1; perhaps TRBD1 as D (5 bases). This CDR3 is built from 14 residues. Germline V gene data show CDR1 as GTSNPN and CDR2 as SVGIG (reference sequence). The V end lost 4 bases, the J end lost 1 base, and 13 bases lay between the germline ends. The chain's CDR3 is CAWTGMTANTEAFF. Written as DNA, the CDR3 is TGTGCCTGGACAGGGATGACGGCGAACACTGAAGCTTTCTTT.

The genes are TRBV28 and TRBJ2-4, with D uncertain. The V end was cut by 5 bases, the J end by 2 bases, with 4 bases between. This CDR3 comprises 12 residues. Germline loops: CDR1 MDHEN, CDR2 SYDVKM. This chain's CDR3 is CASSRTKNIQYF. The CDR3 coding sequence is TGTGCCAGCAGTCGTACCAAAAACATTCAGTACTTC.

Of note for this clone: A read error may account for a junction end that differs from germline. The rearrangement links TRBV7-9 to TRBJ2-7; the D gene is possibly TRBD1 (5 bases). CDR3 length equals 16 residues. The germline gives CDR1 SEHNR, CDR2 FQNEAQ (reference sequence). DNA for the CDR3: TGTTCCAGCAGCCAACCTTGGGGCCCGCGAGCCTACGAGCAGTACTTC. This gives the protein CSSSQPWGPRAYEQYF.

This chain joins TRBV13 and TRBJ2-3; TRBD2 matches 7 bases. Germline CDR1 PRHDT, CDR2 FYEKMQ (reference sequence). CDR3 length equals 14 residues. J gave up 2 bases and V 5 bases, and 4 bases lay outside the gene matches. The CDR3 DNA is TGTGCCAGCAGCGAGTGGGACTACACAGATACGCAGTATTTT. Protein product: CASSEWDYTDTQYF.